The sample holds one count of the clone carrying this T cell receptor beta chain. No antigen is known for it. Germline V gives CDR1 SNHLY, CDR2 FYNNEI. The length of the CDR3 is 14 residues. V lost 10 bases to trimming and J lost 1 base; unmatched junction nucleotides: 8. For each subset, genomic DNA was distributed in equal portions over several immunoSEQ plates. The repertoire was sequenced with immunoSEQ multiplex PCR; TCRdb's copy has only in-frame clones and lacks some. The sample lists more than 1.2 million clones; approximately 98.5% were seen once. This specimen belongs to a study of shared clonotypes between healthy human individuals. Study-level points and caveats: Larger estimated richness was generally recorded for naive subsets relative to memory subsets.

The receptor comes from a man aged 25-40 years in good health. Sequencing was done on a sample of naive CD4+ T cells sorted from blood. Indicated subset: CD45RA+ positively selected. The chain uses TRBV2 and TRBJ2-5; TRBD2 matches 8 bases. In DNA, the CDR3 is TGTGCCAACTACGGGAGGGGAGGCCAAGAGACCCAGTACTTC. Protein: CANYGRGGQETQYF. The full variable domain, its missing parts supplied by reference TRBV2 and TRBJ2-5, is EPEVTQTPSHQVTQMGQEVILRCVPISNHLYFYWYRQILGQKVEFLVSFYNNEISEKSEIFDDQFSVERPDGSNFTLKIRSTKLEDSAMYFCANYGRGGQETQYFGPGTRLLVL.